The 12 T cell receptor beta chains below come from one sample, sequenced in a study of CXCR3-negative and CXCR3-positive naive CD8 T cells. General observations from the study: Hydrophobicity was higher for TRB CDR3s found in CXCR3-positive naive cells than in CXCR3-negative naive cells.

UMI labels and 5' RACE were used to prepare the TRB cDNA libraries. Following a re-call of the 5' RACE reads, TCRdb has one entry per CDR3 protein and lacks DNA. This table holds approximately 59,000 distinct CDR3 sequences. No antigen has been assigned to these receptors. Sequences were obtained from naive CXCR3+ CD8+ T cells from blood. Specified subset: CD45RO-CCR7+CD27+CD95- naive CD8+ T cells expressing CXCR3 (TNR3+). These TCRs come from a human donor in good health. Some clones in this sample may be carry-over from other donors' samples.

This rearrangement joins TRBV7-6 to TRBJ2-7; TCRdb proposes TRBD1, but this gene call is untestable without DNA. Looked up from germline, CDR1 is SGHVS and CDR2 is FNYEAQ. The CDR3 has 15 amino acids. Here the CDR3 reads CASSQGTGGSYEQYF. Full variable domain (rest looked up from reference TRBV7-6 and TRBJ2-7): GAGVSQSPRYKVTKRGQDVALRCDPISGHVSLYWYRQALGQGPEFLTYFNYEAQQDKSGLPNDRFSAERPEGSISTLTIQRTEQRDSAMYRCASSQGTGGSYEQYFGPGTRLTVT.

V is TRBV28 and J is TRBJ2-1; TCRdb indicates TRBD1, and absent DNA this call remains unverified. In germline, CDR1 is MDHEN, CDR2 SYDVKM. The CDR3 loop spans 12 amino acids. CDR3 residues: CASKRGRDEQFF.

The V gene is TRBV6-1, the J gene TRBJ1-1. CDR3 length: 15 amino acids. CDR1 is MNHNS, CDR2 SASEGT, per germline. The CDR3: CASSEEMGPNTEAFF.

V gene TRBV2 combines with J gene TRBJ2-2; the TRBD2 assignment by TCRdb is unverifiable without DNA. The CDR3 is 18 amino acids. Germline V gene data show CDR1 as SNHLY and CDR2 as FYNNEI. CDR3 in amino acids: CASNGLAGPSDWTGELFF.

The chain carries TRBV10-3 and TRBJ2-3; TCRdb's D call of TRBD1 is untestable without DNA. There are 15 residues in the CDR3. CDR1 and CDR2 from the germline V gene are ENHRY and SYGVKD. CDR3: CAISRIGTDTDTQYF.

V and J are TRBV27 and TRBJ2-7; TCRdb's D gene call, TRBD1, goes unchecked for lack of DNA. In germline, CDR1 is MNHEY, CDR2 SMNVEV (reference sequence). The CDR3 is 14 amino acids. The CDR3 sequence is CLSRRGGPSYEQYF.

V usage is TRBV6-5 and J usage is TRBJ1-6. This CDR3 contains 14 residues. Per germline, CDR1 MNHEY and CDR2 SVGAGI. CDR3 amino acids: CASNKREINSPLHF.

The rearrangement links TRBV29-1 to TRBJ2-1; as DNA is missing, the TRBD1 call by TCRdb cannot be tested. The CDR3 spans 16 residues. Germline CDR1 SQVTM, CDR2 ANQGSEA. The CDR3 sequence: CSVVFGGHPSGNEQFF.

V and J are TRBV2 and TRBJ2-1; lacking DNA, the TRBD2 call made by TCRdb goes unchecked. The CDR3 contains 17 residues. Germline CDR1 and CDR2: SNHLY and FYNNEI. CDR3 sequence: CASSEDGLAGGYNEQFF.

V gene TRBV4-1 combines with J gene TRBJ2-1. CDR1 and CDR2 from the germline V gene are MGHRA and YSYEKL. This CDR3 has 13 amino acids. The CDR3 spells CASSQATYNEQFF.

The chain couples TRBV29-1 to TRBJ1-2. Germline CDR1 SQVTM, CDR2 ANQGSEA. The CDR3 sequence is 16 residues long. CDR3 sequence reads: CSVVYPSGGGLYGYTF.

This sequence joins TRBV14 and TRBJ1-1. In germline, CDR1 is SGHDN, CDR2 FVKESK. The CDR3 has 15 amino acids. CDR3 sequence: CASSQWSSGNTEAFF.